These 5 T cell receptor beta chains were all obtained from the same sample, sequenced in a study of blood T cell repertoires in COVID-19 (dated by TCRdb to the early 2020s). The library relied on the immunoSEQ multiplex PCR assay. Sourced from immuneACCESS, this table was stored by TCRdb with only in-frame sequences that have V and J called. A share of the clones is absent; for the studies checked, an unresolved V gene accounts for under half, and the remainder has no known explanation. The sample table holds about 240,000 clones, of which around 90% were seen once. Approximately 0.8% of the sample is taken by the ten largest. Sequencing input: peripheral blood. Receptor source: a man aged 25 to 40 with COVID-19, enrolled during active disease.

The chain couples TRBV14 to TRBJ1-1, with TRBD1 as a possible D gene (5 bases). Germline assignment: CDR1 SGHDN and CDR2 FVKESK. Trimming cost V 2 bases and J 4 bases, with 8 bases left between them. CDR3 length equals 13 residues. The CDR3 is CASSQNQGTEAFF. For the CDR3, the DNA is TGTGCCAGCAGCCAAAACCAGGGCACTGAAGCTTTCTTT.

This chain links TRBV12-3 or TRBV12-4 with TRBJ1-2; 8 bases fit TRBD1. After removal of 7 bases from V and 7 bases from J, the junction contained 5 bases not matched to a gene. CDR3 size: 12 residues. Written as DNA, the CDR3 is TGTGCCAGCACCCCTGACAGGGGTGGCTACACCTTC. Translated, it gives CASTPDRGGYTF.

CDR3 sequence reads: CASSLESGRGGEQYF. In DNA form, the CDR3 reads TGTGCCAGCAGCTTAGAATCGGGGCGGGGAGGCGAGCAGTACTTC. The chain uses TRBV7-9 and TRBJ2-7; D possibly corresponds to TRBD2 (6 bases). The CDR3 has 15 residues. V was shortened by 1 base and J by 6 bases, with 16 bases between the two germline ends. Germline CDR1 and CDR2: SEHNR and FQNEAQ (reference sequence).

The rearrangement links TRBV4-1 to TRBJ2-7; possible D gene TRBD1, 6 bases. The CDR3 extends over 14 amino acids. CDR1 is MGHRA and CDR2 is YSYEKL in the germline V gene. Trimming removed 2 bases at V and 3 bases at J, with 11 bases between. CDR3 in amino acids: CASSQRTDFYEQYF. The CDR3 bases are TGCGCCAGCAGCCAAAGGACAGACTTCTACGAGCAGTACTTC.

The chain combines TRBV2 with TRBJ1-3; tentative D call: TRBD1 (6 bases). Germline CDR1 reads SNHLY; CDR2 reads FYNNEI. With 6 bases removed from V and 3 bases from J, the gap between germline ends came to 12 bases. The CDR3 is 14 residues long. DNA for the CDR3: TGTGCCAGCAGAGCACAGGGTGATGGAAACACCATATATTTT. The encoded protein is CASRAQGDGNTIYF.